A single sample is the source of the 5 T cell receptor beta chains below, sequenced in a study of blood T cell repertoires in COVID-19. Measured with immunoSEQ multiplex PCR; TCRdb has only the in-frame clones, and not every one. The table has over 250,000 clones, roughly 86% seen once. What was sequenced was PBMCs or T cells enriched from blood (not recorded which). The receptor source for this set is a woman aged 60 to 75 who had recovered from COVID-19.

V and J are TRBV5-1 and TRBJ2-2; 9 nucleotides match TRBD2. Germline loops: CDR1 SGHRS, CDR2 YFSETQ. Trimming removed 4 bases from V and 3 bases from J; junction bases left unmatched: 4. CDR3 length: 15 residues. The CDR3, as DNA: TGCGCCAGCAGCGGGACTAGCAGAGACACCGGGGAGCTGTTTTTT. The encoded protein is CASSGTSRDTGELFF. The full variable domain, with the rest looked up from reference TRBV5-1 and TRBJ2-2, is KAGVTQTPRYLIKTRGQQVTLSCSPISGHRSVSWYQQTPGQGLQFLFEYFSETQRNKGNFPGRFSGRQFSNSRSEMNVSTLELGDSALYLCASSGTSRDTGELFFGEGSRLTVL.

This chain connects TRBV9 to TRBJ1-3; D not resolved. The CDR3 is made up of 15 amino acids. Germline V gene sequence: CDR1 SGDLS, CDR2 YYNGEE. The V end was cut by 1 base, the J end by 0 bases, with 8 bases between. CDR3 residues: CASSVRGISGNTIYF. In nucleotides, the CDR3 is TGTGCCAGCAGCGTACGGGGAATCTCTGGAAACACCATATATTTT.

This CDR3 reads CASNRVSGEAFF. CDR3 DNA sequence: TGTGCCAGCAATCGGGTCTCGGGTGAAGCTTTCTTT. V and J are TRBV5-8 and TRBJ1-1; D not certain. The length of the CDR3 is 12 residues. V lost 6 bases and J 7 bases, leaving 13 bases between the germline ends. Germline CDR1 and CDR2: SGHTS and YDEGEE. The variable domain in full, completed from reference TRBV5-8 and TRBJ1-1, reads EAGVTQSPTHLIKTRGQQATLRCSPISGHTSVYWYQQALGLGLQFLLWYDEGEERNRGNFPPRFSGRQFPNYSSELNVNALELEDSALYLCASNRVSGEAFFGQGTRLTVV.

This clone was observed a single time. The chain is built from TRBV6-5 and TRBJ1-2; TRBD1 matches 8 bases. Germline V gene sequence: CDR1 MNHEY, CDR2 SVGAGI. The CDR3 spans 14 residues. The trim removed 6 bases at V and 4 bases at J, leaving 7 bases unmatched. CDR3 region: CASSMPGQAYGYTF. DNA of the CDR3: TGTGCCAGCAGCATGCCGGGACAGGCCTATGGCTACACCTTC.

V usage is TRBV7-8 and J usage is TRBJ1-2; unclear D gene. The germline V gene encodes CDR1 SGHVS and CDR2 FQNEAQ. V was cut by 2 bases and J by 12 bases, with 19 bases left in between. The CDR3 has 14 amino acids. CDR3 in amino acids: CASSLTRAGAMDTF. The CDR3 DNA reads as TGTGCCAGCAGCTTAACACGGGCGGGAGCTATGGACACCTTC.